This passage covers 29 T cell receptor beta chains from one sample sequenced in a study of identical twins. Each CDR3 protein is one row after TCRdb ran MiXCR on the 5' RACE reads. Among 430,000 or so distinct CDR3 sequences listed, roughly 24% were seen once. These data were also filed under a second study, of T cells expressing NK-cell markers.

The sequenced material came from CD4+ T cells sorted from blood. These receptor sequences come from a woman aged 18-35 years in good health.

The chain joins TRBV9 to TRBJ2-3, with 7 bases aligning to TRBD1. The V gene end was trimmed by 0 bases and the J gene end by 1 base; junction bases not matched to a gene: 5. CDR1 and CDR2 (germline): SGDLS, YYNGEE. The CDR3 spans 16 residues. The CDR3: CASSVGTGRGTDTQYF. The CDR3 coding sequence is TGTGCCAGCAGCGTAGGGACAGGTCGGGGCACAGATACGCAGTATTTT.

In this sample, this clonotype turned up a few times. This chain connects TRBV5-1 to TRBJ1-1; no definite D call. The CDR3 is 15 residues long. Per germline, CDR1 SGHRS and CDR2 YFSETQ. The germline V and J ends were trimmed by 0 bases and 10 bases, with 19 bases remaining between them. CDR3 sequence (DNA): TGCGCCAGCAGCTTGGGAGCAGGTAACGGGGTTGCAGCTTTCTTT. Translating it yields CASSLGAGNGVAAFF.

J is TRBJ2-3 and V is TRBV6-1, with 8 bases that match TRBD2. Germline CDR1 MNHNS, CDR2 SASEGT. The J segment lost 0 bases and the V segment lost 7 bases, leaving 9 bases of the junction unmatched. The CDR3 totals 16 residues. Here the CDR3 DNA reads TGTGCCAGCACCAAAACTAGCGGAGCTAGCACAGATACGCAGTATTTT. Encoded protein: CASTKTSGASTDTQYF.

This rearrangement joins TRBV12-3 or TRBV12-4 to TRBJ1-1; TRBD1 is a possible D gene (5 bases). There are 12 residues in the CDR3. V dropped 5 bases and J dropped 11 bases, with 15 bases sitting between them. CDR3 in amino acids: CASSGNQGWAFF. CDR3 DNA: TGTGCCAGCAGTGGTAATCAGGGTTGGGCTTTCTTT.

This clonotype was seen only a few times. The genes are TRBV5-5 and TRBJ2-4; 9 nucleotides match TRBD1. After removal of 4 bases from V and 7 bases from J, the junction contained 6 bases not matched to a gene. Germline CDR1 reads SGHKS; CDR2 reads YYEKEE (reference sequence). The CDR3 loop spans 14 amino acids. CDR3 amino acids: CASSPPGQGNIQYF. The DNA for the CDR3 is TGTGCCAGCAGCCCCCCGGGACAGGGTAACATTCAGTACTTC.

A few counts support this clonotype. The genes are TRBV12-3 or TRBV12-4 and TRBJ2-1; possibly TRBD1 for D (5 bases). V was trimmed by 0 bases and J by 13 bases, leaving 13 bases between them. The CDR3 contains 13 residues. In DNA, the CDR3 is TGTGCCAGCAGTTTAGCGCCCAAGGACACCCAGTTCTTC. Translation: CASSLAPKDTQFF.

Many counts were recorded for this clonotype. The chain links TRBV5-4 to TRBJ2-1, with 9 nucleotides matching TRBD2. Unmatched junction bases numbered 5, after V lost 0 bases and J lost 4 bases. This CDR3 is 16 amino acids long. Looked up from germline, CDR1 is SGHNT and CDR2 is YYREEE (reference sequence). CDR3 sequence (DNA): TGTGCCAGCAGCTTGGGTGGAGCGGGGGGTTACAATGAGCAGTTCTTC. Translation: CASSLGGAGGYNEQFF.

This clonotype came up a few times. The rearrangement joins TRBV24-1 to TRBJ1-5, with D tentatively TRBD1 (5 bases). The CDR3 covers 13 residues. Trimming pared 4 bases from V and 7 bases from J, leaving 10 bases between. Germline loops: CDR1 KGHDR, CDR2 SFDVKD. CDR3 sequence: CATSDSGQQPQHF. Here the CDR3 DNA reads TGTGCCACCAGTGACTCCGGACAACAGCCCCAGCATTTT.

V gene TRBV6-5 combines with J gene TRBJ2-3; a weak D match, TRBD1 (5 bases). CDR3 size: 15 residues. V was clipped by 2 bases and J by 0 bases, with 9 bases between them. Germline V lookup: CDR1 MNHEY, CDR2 SVGAGI. The CDR3, as DNA: TGTGCCAGCAGTTACGCCCAGGGTAGCACAGATACGCAGTATTTT. Protein: CASSYAQGSTDTQYF.

The V gene is TRBV29-1, the J gene TRBJ1-2; D is undetermined. Germline loops: CDR1 SQVTM, CDR2 ANQGSEA. The CDR3 is 13 amino acids. V was clipped by 5 bases and J by 0 bases, with 10 bases between them. This CDR3 reads CSVMADPNYGYTF. CDR3 in DNA: TGCAGCGTTATGGCAGATCCTAACTATGGCTACACCTTC.

A few counts support this clonotype. V is TRBV5-1 and J is TRBJ2-6; perhaps D is TRBD1 or TRBD2 (6 bases each). This CDR3 contains 18 residues. V lost 2 bases to trimming and J lost 0 bases, with 15 bases between them. Per germline, CDR1 SGHRS and CDR2 YFSETQ. CDR3 sequence (DNA): TGCGCCAGCAGCTTAGACAGGACTACCTTCTCTGGGGCCAACGTCCTGACTTTC. Residues: CASSLDRTTFSGANVLTF.

The V and J genes are TRBV7-9 and TRBJ1-2; D unresolved. Germline-derived CDR1 and CDR2 are SEHNR and FQNEAQ (reference sequence). The CDR3 covers 11 residues. Trimming left V 5 bases short and J 5 bases short, with 6 bases between. Written as DNA, the CDR3 is TGTGCCAGCAGCCGAGAATATGGCTACACCTTC. Amino acids: CASSREYGYTF.

This clonotype was picked up a small number of times. The J gene is TRBJ1-1, the V gene TRBV20-1; D uncertain. V was clipped by 6 bases and J by 5 bases, with 16 bases between them. The CDR3 runs 13 residues. The V gene's germline CDR1 is DFQATT and CDR2 SNEGSKA (reference sequence). CDR3 in amino acids: CSASFGVATEAFF. Here the CDR3 DNA reads TGCAGTGCGTCCTTCGGGGTTGCAACTGAAGCTTTCTTT.

A few counts support this clonotype. The chain combines TRBV12-3 or TRBV12-4 with TRBJ2-7; 7 positions agree with TRBD2. The CDR3 contains 13 residues. V was pared by 7 bases and J by 0 bases, with 3 bases of the junction left unmatched. Written as DNA, the CDR3 is TGTGCCAGCACCCGGGGGGACTCCTACGAGCAGTACTTC. Translation gives CASTRGDSYEQYF.

This clonotype was detected a few times. The rearrangement joins TRBV20-1 to TRBJ1-3; D uncertain. This CDR3 has 11 amino acids. V was cut by 5 bases and J by 1 base, with 3 bases left in between. Germline-derived CDR1 and CDR2 are DFQATT and SNEGSKA (reference sequence). The CDR3 loop is CSAFSGNTIYF. The CDR3 nucleotides read TGCAGTGCTTTTTCTGGAAACACCATATATTTT.

The gene calls are TRBV7-2 and TRBJ2-7; TRBD2 matches at 8 bases. CDR1 is SGHTA, CDR2 FQGNSA, per germline. The CDR3 runs to 15 residues. Unmatched junction bases numbered 7, after V lost 5 bases and J lost 1 base. CDR3 residues: CASSTRTSYSYEQYF. The CDR3 nucleotides read TGTGCCAGCAGCACTCGGACTAGCTATTCCTACGAGCAGTACTTC.

This clonotype was observed a few times. The chain links TRBV12-3 or TRBV12-4 to TRBJ2-2, with 8 positions matching TRBD2. The V gene end was trimmed by 3 bases and the J gene end by 8 bases; junction bases not matched to a gene: 5. This CDR3 region has 14 residues. CDR3 in amino acids: CASSFTGGGGELFF. The CDR3 DNA is TGTGCCAGCAGTTTTACCGGGGGGGGAGGGGAGCTGTTTTTT.

V gene TRBV12-3 or TRBV12-4 combines with J gene TRBJ1-1; a weak D match, TRBD1 (6 bases). V gave up 6 bases and J gave up 0 bases, with 14 bases separating them. The CDR3 is made up of 15 amino acids. The CDR3 DNA reads TGTGCCAGCAGCCCCGGCCGGGACATGAACACTGAAGCTTTCTTT. It specifies CASSPGRDMNTEAFF.

This clonotype turned up a few times. The chain links TRBV5-6 to TRBJ2-3; D uncertain. V was clipped by 3 bases and J by 6 bases, with 11 bases between them. In germline, CDR1 is SGHDT, CDR2 YYEEEE. The CDR3 is 13 residues long. The CDR3 DNA sequence: TGTGCCAGCAGCTGGGGAAGTAGGGATACGCAGTATTTT. This sequence encodes CASSWGSRDTQYF.

This clonotype was seen many times. One end of the junction is discordant with germline, which a read error may explain. This chain connects TRBV5-1 to TRBJ1-1; the match to TRBD1 covers 10 bases. Germline loops: CDR1 SGHRS, CDR2 YFSETQ. This CDR3 has 14 amino acids. CDR3 coding DNA: TGTGCCAGCAGCCTTGACAGGGGGCGAACTGAAGCTTTCTTT. This translates into CASSLDRGRTEAFF.

This clonotype appeared a few times. The V and J genes are TRBV6-2 or TRBV6-3 and TRBJ2-1; D is unresolved. Trimming took off 6 bases at V and 0 bases at J, with 12 bases between the two ends. CDR3 length equals 15 residues. Germline CDR1 is MNHEY and CDR2 is SVGEGT. CDR3 coding DNA: TGTGCCAGCAGACGACATACGAGCTCCTACAATGAGCAGTTCTTC. It yields the protein CASRRHTSSYNEQFF.

This sequence joins TRBV7-2 and TRBJ2-7; D is uncertain. The germline V gene has CDR1 SGHTA and CDR2 FQGNSA. The ends were cut back, 2 bases at V and 0 bases at J, with 8 bases in the middle. The CDR3 totals 14 residues. CDR3 DNA sequence: TGTGCCAGCAGCTTATCCGCGGCCTCCTACGAGCAGTACTTC. It translates to CASSLSAASYEQYF. Supplemented by reference TRBV7-2 and TRBJ2-7, the full variable domain reads GAGVSQSPSNKVTEKGKDVELRCDPISGHTALYWYRQSLGQGLEFLIYFQGNSAPDKSGLPSDRFSAERTGGSVSTLTIQRTQQEDSAVYLCASSLSAASYEQYFGPGTRLTVT.

This rearrangement joins TRBV5-1 to TRBJ2-2; D is possibly TRBD1 (6 bases). CDR3 size: 15 residues. Germline CDR1 SGHRS, CDR2 YFSETQ. Trimming cost V 4 bases and J 0 bases, with 10 bases left between them. CDR3: CASSIRTANTGELFF. The CDR3 nucleotides are TGCGCCAGCAGCATCAGGACAGCGAACACCGGGGAGCTGTTTTTT.

This clonotype was counted only a few times. The V gene is TRBV20-1, the J gene TRBJ2-1; a weak D match, TRBD2 (5 bases). Germline CDR1 DFQATT, CDR2 SNEGSKA (reference sequence). The CDR3 totals 17 residues. V was pared by 0 bases and J by 10 bases, with 25 bases between. CDR3: CSARDVGRRRLSGEQFF. CDR3 nucleotide sequence: TGCAGTGCTAGAGATGTCGGCCGTCGGCGACTTTCGGGGGAGCAGTTCTTC.

This clonotype was detected many times. The rearrangement joins TRBV6-1 to TRBJ2-5; 7 bases are shared with TRBD1. CDR3 length: 13 amino acids. The germline gives CDR1 MNHNS, CDR2 SASEGT. V gave up 5 bases and J gave up 4 bases; unmatched junction bases: 4. The CDR3 spells CASSTDRTETQYF. For the CDR3, the DNA is TGTGCCAGCAGTACGGACAGGACAGAGACCCAGTACTTC.

The J gene is TRBJ2-5, the V gene TRBV5-6; 13 bases match TRBD2. The CDR3 has 20 amino acids. In germline, CDR1 is SGHDT, CDR2 YYEEEE. V dropped 3 bases and J dropped 5; count of bases not matched to a gene: 19. In DNA form, the CDR3 reads TGTGCCAGCAGCTCCATCCCACCGACTAGCGGGGGGACCATTGGGGAGACCCAGTACTTC. Translation gives CASSSIPPTSGGTIGETQYF. Full variable domain (missing parts from reference TRBV5-6 and TRBJ2-5): DAGVTQSPTHLIKTRGQQVTLRCSPKSGHDTVSWYQQALGQGPQFIFQYYEEEERQRGNFPDRFSGHQFPNYSSELNVNALLLGDSALYLCASSSIPPTSGGTIGETQYFGPGTRLLVL.

The chain links TRBV20-1 to TRBJ2-5; possible D gene TRBD2, 6 bases. Looked up from germline, CDR1 is DFQATT and CDR2 is SNEGSKA (reference sequence). The V end was cut by 6 bases, the J end by 5 bases, with 16 bases between. CDR3 length: 13 amino acids. CDR3 in DNA: TGCAGTGCCGAGGGTCCAGGGAGGGAGACCCAGTACTTC. Its protein is CSAEGPGRETQYF.

The genes are TRBV7-9 and TRBJ2-6; D unresolved. The germline V and J ends were trimmed by 11 bases and 0 bases, with 8 bases remaining between them. This CDR3 region has 13 residues. Germline V CDR1 and CDR2: SEHNR, FQNEAQ (reference sequence). The CDR3 here is CAAAVSGANVLTF. The CDR3 DNA reads as TGTGCCGCGGCCGTCTCTGGGGCCAACGTCCTGACTTTC.

This clonotype was observed a few times. V is TRBV30 and J is TRBJ1-5; D gene uncertain. Germline CDR1 is GTSNPN and CDR2 is SVGIG (reference sequence). The V gene lost 2 bases and the J gene lost 0 bases, with 5 bases spanning the gap. The CDR3 runs to 13 residues. CDR3 sequence reads: CAWSLDSNQPQHF. In DNA form, the CDR3 reads TGTGCCTGGAGTTTAGATAGCAATCAGCCCCAGCATTTT.